This TCR beta chain was retrieved from a study of long-term antiretroviral therapy in people with HIV. It was version v3.0 of the immunoSEQ assay that was run at survey level. Profiled with immunoSEQ multiplex PCR; TCRdb holds only in-frame clones, not every one. The data show about 38,000 clones, approximately 79% seen once. V was clipped by 0 bases and J by 2 bases, with 10 bases between them. Germline assignment: CDR1 MNHNY and CDR2 SVGAGI (reference sequence). The CDR3 has 15 amino acids. United States facilities provided treatment to all participants with HIV. The clonotype was recovered from a man between 18 and 29 years old with HIV. The chain recombines TRBV6-6 with TRBJ1-2, with TRBD1 as a possible D gene (5 bases). The material was unsorted PBMCs, obtained 1.5 years after starting antiretroviral therapy. The CDR3: CASSYSARENYGYTF. In DNA, the CDR3 is TGTGCCAGCAGTTACTCGGCCAGGGAAAACTATGGCTACACCTTC.